The entry that follows covers one T cell receptor beta chain sequence. The V end lost 5 bases, the J end lost 5 bases, and 15 bases lay between the germline ends. The CDR3 is 14 residues long. Germline V gene data show CDR1 as SGHAT and CDR2 as FQNNGV. The protocol was immunoSEQ multiplex PCR, while the TCRdb copy is restricted to in-frame clones and leaves out a portion. The sample holds 150,000 to 180,000 clones; roughly nine tenths are singletons and the top ten take around 16%. The data originate from a study of blood T cell repertoires in COVID-19. Looking at the study overall: Samples taken during acute and convalescent COVID-19 were collected in the United States, Italy and Spain. Sources were T cells, B-cell-depleted T cells, or PBMCs; the material itself was cDNA or gDNA.

The TCR was taken from a woman aged 40 to 50 with acute or convalescent COVID-19. Sequencing was done on a sample of peripheral blood. The rearrangement links TRBV11-2 to TRBJ1-1; no firm D call. Written as DNA, the CDR3 is TGTGCCAGCAGCCCGCGAGGGTTCAGAACTGAAGCTTTCTTT. Translating gives CASSPRGFRTEAFF.